One sample yielded the 21 T cell receptor beta chains listed below, sequenced in a study of T-cell reconstitution after alpha-beta-depleted transplantation in children. Preparation of the TCRbeta library used unique molecular identifiers. From the PCR reads, TCRdb called clonotypes with MiXCR, one entry per CDR3 protein. The sample shows roughly 100,000 distinct CDR3 sequences, 6.5% to 8.5% of them seen only once. Sequences were derived from PBMCs from the stem cell graft donor, sampled from the stem cell graft. The source is a human donor who donated a stem cell graft to a child with congenital amegakaryocytic thrombocytopenia.

J is TRBJ2-2 and V is TRBV7-8, with 8 bases aligning to TRBD2. There are 15 residues in the CDR3. V was pared by 1 base and J by 6 bases, with 4 bases of the junction left unmatched. Germline V gene data show CDR1 as SGHVS and CDR2 as FQNEAQ. The CDR3 region has the DNA TGTGCCAGCAGCTTAGAGTCGGGAGGGGCCGGGGAGCTGTTTTTT. Translating it yields CASSLESGGAGELFF.

This clonotype was recorded many times. This chain uses TRBV7-2 with TRBJ2-3; no clear D. This CDR3 has 13 amino acids. The ends were cut back, 4 bases at V and 6 bases at J, with 11 bases in the middle. Per the germline V gene, CDR1 is SGHTA and CDR2 is FQGNSA. The CDR3 coding sequence is TGTGCCAGCAGCTCAAGGACCTCGGATACGCAGTATTTT. Translating gives CASSSRTSDTQYF.

The chain uses TRBV20-1 and TRBJ1-1; D uncertain. Germline CDR1 and CDR2: DFQATT and SNEGSKA (reference sequence). This CDR3 contains 14 residues. The V and J ends lost 0 bases and 1 base respectively, with 9 bases between them. The CDR3 is CSARDLGRNTEAFF. As DNA, the CDR3 is TGCAGTGCTAGAGATTTGGGAAGGAACACTGAAGCTTTCTTT.

This clonotype occurred many times. This CDR3 reads CASSLLGGAYNEQFF. The CDR3 DNA reads as TGCGCCAGCAGCTTGTTGGGGGGCGCCTACAATGAGCAGTTCTTC. The rearrangement joins TRBV5-1 to TRBJ2-1, with D perhaps assigned TRBD1 or TRBD2 (6 bases each). The germline V gene encodes CDR1 SGHRS and CDR2 YFSETQ. This CDR3 comprises 15 residues. V was pared by 1 base and J by 2 bases, with 10 bases between.

The sample holds many counts of this clonotype. The rearrangement links TRBV20-1 to TRBJ2-2, with D possibly matching TRBD1 (5 bases). Germline V gene lookup returns CDR1 DFQATT and CDR2 SNEGSKA (reference sequence). The CDR3 has 13 residues. In DNA, the CDR3 is TGCAGCAGGAGACAGACCAACACCGGGGAGCTGTTTTTT. Its translation is CSRRQTNTGELFF.

Many counts were recorded for this clonotype. The V gene is TRBV6-1, the J gene TRBJ2-3, with unresolved D. The CDR3 length is 14 residues. Per germline, CDR1 MNHNS and CDR2 SASEGT. The V gene lost 5 bases and the J gene lost 5 bases, with 14 bases spanning the gap. CDR3 sequence reads: CASSPYSIGDTQYF. The CDR3 DNA reads TGTGCCAGCAGTCCGTATAGTATTGGAGATACGCAGTATTTT.

Concerning this clonotype itself: One base away lies a much larger clone, so this may be a sequencing read error. V and J are TRBV4-2 and TRBJ1-4, with 7 nucleotides matching TRBD1. Germline V gene lookup returns CDR1 LGHNA and CDR2 YNFKEQ. The CDR3 runs 16 residues. Here the CDR3 DNA reads TGTACCAGCAGCCAGGCAAGGGGGCAAGCTAATGAAAAACTGTTTTTT. As protein: CTSSQARGQANEKLFF.

This clonotype was seen a few times. The chain couples TRBV13 to TRBJ1-1; D may be TRBD1 (5 bases). The CDR3 has 14 amino acids. Germline loops: CDR1 PRHDT, CDR2 FYEKMQ (reference sequence). Trimming removed 4 bases at V and 4 bases at J, with 13 bases between. CDR3 sequence: CASSSRGGVTEAFF. CDR3 bases: TGTGCCAGCAGCTCCCGGGGGGGGGTCACTGAAGCTTTCTTT.

In its sample, this clonotype was seen many times. J is TRBJ1-2 and V is TRBV5-1; 8 nucleotides align to TRBD1. V shed 0 bases and J 4 bases; nucleotides not matched to a gene: 8. Germline-derived CDR1 and CDR2 are SGHRS and YFSETQ. The CDR3 runs 16 residues. The CDR3 bases are TGCGCCAGCAGCTTGGAATCGACAGGGGCGGGCTATGGCTACACCTTC. It yields the protein CASSLESTGAGYGYTF. Combining the CDR3 with reference TRBV5-1 and TRBJ1-2 gives the whole variable domain KAGVTQTPRYLIKTRGQQVTLSCSPISGHRSVSWYQQTPGQGLQFLFEYFSETQRNKGNFPGRFSGRQFSNSRSEMNVSTLELGDSALYLCASSLESTGAGYGYTFGSGTRLTVV.

This chain connects TRBV20-1 to TRBJ2-4, with 13 bases aligning to TRBD2. From germline, CDR1 is DFQATT and CDR2 SNEGSKA (reference sequence). V shed 6 bases, J shed 9 bases, and the junction held 11 bases outside the gene matches. CDR3 length: 15 amino acids. CDR3 sequence: CSAIGLAGARTIQYF. The CDR3 DNA reads TGCAGTGCAATCGGACTAGCGGGGGCGAGGACCATTCAGTACTTC.

In its sample, this clonotype was seen many times. The rearrangement links TRBV7-2 to TRBJ2-7; the D call may be TRBD1 or TRBD2 (5 bases each). Trimming shortened V by 2 bases and J by 2 bases, and 13 bases separated the two germline ends. The germline CDR1 and CDR2 sequences are SGHTA and FQGNSA. The CDR3 totals 15 residues. CDR3 DNA sequence: TGTGCCAGCAGCTTATTCGGGGCCGGAGCCTACGAGCAGTACTTC. Translated: CASSLFGAGAYEQYF.

Notes on this clonotype: Just one base apart from a much larger clone, this may be a read error. Because the CDR3 is missing its conserved closing phenylalanine or tryptophan, this is likely a read error. The chain carries TRBV3-1 and TRBJ2-5; 8 nucleotides align to TRBD1. Germline-derived CDR1 and CDR2 are LGHDT and YNNKEL (reference sequence). The CDR3 runs 15 residues. DNA of the CDR3: TGTGCCAGCAGCAAAGACAGGGGCGGCTGGGAGACCCAGTACATC. Translated: CASSKDRGGWETQYI.

This clonotype was observed a handful of times. This chain links TRBV3-1 with TRBJ2-1, with 7 bases identical to TRBD2. The CDR3 is 18 amino acids. The J segment lost 4 bases and the V segment lost 11 bases, leaving 23 bases of the junction unmatched. Germline V lookup: CDR1 LGHDT, CDR2 YNNKEL (reference sequence). Here the CDR3 DNA reads TGTGCCTGCTCCCAAGATCTTTTGGCGGGAGCGCAGTACAATGAGCAGTTCTTC. This codes for CACSQDLLAGAQYNEQFF.

This clonotype was found many times. This sequence joins TRBV5-1 and TRBJ2-5; D is ambiguous. CDR1 SGHRS and CDR2 YFSETQ come from the germline V gene. The length of the CDR3 is 11 residues. V lost 3 bases, J lost 1 base, and 1 base lay in between. The CDR3 bases are TGCGCCAGCAGCTCCCAAGAGACCCAGTACTTC. Translated: CASSSQETQYF.

This clonotype was observed many times. The rearrangement links TRBV12-3 or TRBV12-4 to TRBJ1-5; a possible D gene is TRBD1 (6 bases). Trimming removed 5 bases from V and 7 bases from J, with 15 bases in between. CDR3 length equals 14 residues. In nucleotides, the CDR3 is TGTGCCAGCAGTCGATCCCTACAGGGCCAGCCCCAGCATTTT. Protein product: CASSRSLQGQPQHF.

Many counts were recorded for this clonotype. The chain combines TRBV20-1 with TRBJ1-2, with 7 bases lining up with TRBD1. The junction had 8 bases not matched to a gene; V was cut back by 2 bases and J by 8 bases. There are 13 residues in the CDR3. CDR1 is DFQATT, CDR2 SNEGSKA, per germline (reference sequence). The CDR3 nucleotides read TGCAGTGCTAGACGGGGTCAGGGGGAGGGCTACACCTTC. The encoded protein is CSARRGQGEGYTF.

This clonotype was detected ten times or more. The V call is TRBV7-2, the J call TRBJ1-1, with D unclear. The CDR3 consists of 15 residues. Germline CDR1 SGHTA, CDR2 FQGNSA. Between the trimmed V and J ends, which lost 8 bases and 10 bases, there was a span of 26 bases. CDR3 nucleotides: TGTGCCAGCCCTCTCACTAATGCGTCTGAGTCGGTAGCTTTCTTT. This translates into CASPLTNASESVAFF.

The sample holds many counts of this clonotype. This rearrangement joins TRBV20-1 to TRBJ2-1; tentative D call: TRBD1 (6 bases). The CDR3 extends over 15 amino acids. Germline CDR1 is DFQATT and CDR2 is SNEGSKA (reference sequence). Between the trimmed V and J ends, which lost 1 base and 2 bases, there was a span of 12 bases. The CDR3 region has the DNA TGCAGTGCTAGAGGGGGGCCCGACCCCTACAATGAGCAGTTCTTC. Amino acids: CSARGGPDPYNEQFF.

This clonotype came up many times. This chain joins TRBV6-2 or TRBV6-3 and TRBJ2-3, with TRBD2 matching over 7 bases. Trimming at V came to 2 bases and at J to 6 bases, leaving 8 bases not matched to a gene. Germline-derived CDR1 and CDR2 are MNHEY and SVGEGT. This CDR3 region has 15 residues. For the CDR3, the DNA is TGTGCCAGCAGTTACAGGGAGGGGCGGAGGGATACGCAGTATTTT. This encodes CASSYREGRRDTQYF.

This clonotype was detected many times. The J gene is TRBJ2-7, the V gene TRBV20-1; D might be TRBD2 (6 bases). The V gene's germline CDR1 is DFQATT and CDR2 SNEGSKA (reference sequence). V lost 1 base to trimming and J lost 7 bases, with 14 bases between them. This CDR3 spans 13 amino acids. The CDR3 loop is CSARGTSRGEQYF. The CDR3 DNA follows: TGCAGTGCTAGAGGCACGTCCCGGGGGGAGCAGTACTTC.

This clonotype was detected ten times or more. The gene calls are TRBV20-1 and TRBJ2-3, with 14 positions matching TRBD2. V shed 3 bases, J shed 2 bases, and the junction held 13 bases outside the gene matches. Germline-derived CDR1 and CDR2 are DFQATT and SNEGSKA (reference sequence). The CDR3 extends over 19 amino acids. The CDR3: CSARGTSGSGDTYTDTQYF. Here the CDR3 DNA reads TGCAGTGCTAGGGGGACTAGCGGGAGTGGGGATACCTACACAGATACGCAGTATTTT.